These 15 T cell receptor beta chains share one sample of origin, sequenced in a study of cytomegalovirus exposure and HLA in healthy donors. In the PCR, 60 Vbeta and 13 Jbeta primers were used. TCRdb keeps only in-frame clones here, not all; method: immunoSEQ multiplex PCR. The sample shows roughly 190,000 clones, about 84% of them seen only once. Input material: PBMCs. The receptors here all came from a man aged 45-60 years in good health and CMV-seronegative.

The CDR3 sequence is CAISEGQGDFGQPQHF. DNA for the CDR3: TGTGCCATCAGTGAGGGACAGGGGGATTTCGGCCAGCCCCAGCATTTT. V usage is TRBV10-3 and J usage is TRBJ1-5; TRBD1 agrees at 10 bases. This CDR3 comprises 16 residues. The V gene end was trimmed by 2 bases and the J gene end by 7 bases; junction bases not matched to a gene: 8. Germline loops: CDR1 ENHRY, CDR2 SYGVKD.

This chain uses TRBV6-4 with TRBJ1-4, with D unresolved. The germline V gene has CDR1 MRHNA and CDR2 SNTAGT. The ends were cut back, 9 bases at V and 2 bases at J, with 13 bases in the middle. The CDR3 loop spans 14 amino acids. CDR3 DNA: TGTGCCAGAAGGCCCGGGTGGACTAATGAAAAACTGTTTTTT. It codes for CARRPGWTNEKLFF.

This chain links TRBV18 with TRBJ2-2; 8 nucleotides line up with TRBD1. Germline V gene sequence: CDR1 KGHSH, CDR2 LQKENI. With V trimmed by 1 base and J by 6 bases, 4 bases remained unmatched. CDR3 length: 15 residues. DNA of the CDR3: TGTGCCAGCTCACCACGGGACAGGTCGGCCGGGGAGCTGTTTTTT. Its translation is CASSPRDRSAGELFF.

This clone has a handful of counts. The rearrangement links TRBV9 to TRBJ2-7, with D perhaps matching TRBD2 (5 bases). V gave up 0 bases and J gave up 6 bases, with 7 bases separating them. The germline CDR1 and CDR2 sequences are SGDLS and YYNGEE. This CDR3 is built from 12 residues. The chain's CDR3 is CASSVGRGEQYF. In DNA, the CDR3 is TGTGCCAGCAGCGTAGGCCGGGGCGAGCAGTACTTC.

The V call is TRBV4-1, the J call TRBJ2-7; 7 positions match TRBD1. Germline V gives CDR1 MGHRA, CDR2 YSYEKL. CDR3 length: 16 amino acids. Unmatched junction bases numbered 8, after V lost 0 bases and J lost 3 bases. The CDR3 DNA reads TGCGCCAGCAGCCAAGACCAGACAGGGCTAGGCTACGAGCAGTACTTC. As protein: CASSQDQTGLGYEQYF.

The chain couples TRBV5-5 to TRBJ1-2, with TRBD1 matching over 12 bases. From germline, CDR1 is SGHKS and CDR2 YYEKEE (reference sequence). J lost 4 bases, V lost 4 bases, and 5 bases had no gene match. This CDR3 contains 15 residues. The CDR3 DNA reads as TGTGCCAGCAGCGCGCCGGGACAGGGGGCCTATGGCTACACCTTC. Its protein product is CASSAPGQGAYGYTF.

This clone has just a few counts. V usage is TRBV9 and J usage is TRBJ2-3; D may be TRBD2 (6 bases). Germline V gives CDR1 SGDLS, CDR2 YYNGEE. The CDR3 has 14 residues. V dropped 2 bases and J dropped 4 bases, with 11 bases sitting between them. The CDR3 spells CASSVRLVADTQYF. CDR3 coding DNA: TGTGCCAGCAGCGTCAGACTAGTAGCAGATACGCAGTATTTT.

This chain connects TRBV30 to TRBJ2-3, with D maybe TRBD2 (7 bases). This CDR3 region has 15 residues. The V gene lost 4 bases and the J gene lost 1 base, with 15 bases spanning the gap. In germline, CDR1 is GTSNPN, CDR2 SVGIG (reference sequence). The CDR3 reads CAWTHGGPGTDTQYF. CDR3 in DNA: TGTGCCTGGACCCACGGGGGGCCGGGCACAGATACGCAGTATTTT.

The V gene is TRBV10-3, the J gene TRBJ1-2; 7 nucleotides match TRBD1. Germline V gene data show CDR1 as ENHRY and CDR2 as SYGVKD. The CDR3 runs to 14 residues. J was trimmed by 5 bases and V by 6 bases; bases with no gene match: 9. CDR3: CAIRWDSVSYGYTF. As DNA, the CDR3 is TGTGCCATCAGGTGGGACAGCGTATCATATGGCTACACCTTC.

V usage is TRBV18 and J usage is TRBJ1-2; D is uncertain. The CDR3 runs to 16 residues. Trimming cost V 0 bases and J 4 bases, with 15 bases left between them. Germline V gene sequence: CDR1 KGHSH, CDR2 LQKENI. CDR3 region: CASSPPETARIYGYTF. In DNA form, the CDR3 reads TGTGCCAGCTCACCACCAGAGACTGCACGGATCTATGGCTACACCTTC.

The CDR3 bases are TGTGCCAGCAGTTCGACAGGGGGCCTCCGCTCTGGAAACACCATATATTTT. Its protein product is CASSSTGGLRSGNTIYF. The chain has TRBV27 and TRBJ1-3; TRBD1 agrees at 10 bases. Trimming at V came to 4 bases and at J to 0 bases, leaving 6 bases not matched to a gene. Germline-derived CDR1 and CDR2 are MNHEY and SMNVEV (reference sequence). This CDR3 region has 17 residues.

CDR3 sequence reads: CASSLNPGRAGELFF. For the CDR3, the DNA is TGCGCCAGCAGCTTGAATCCAGGGCGCGCCGGGGAGCTGTTTTTT. This chain links TRBV5-1 with TRBJ2-2, with TRBD1 as a possible D gene (5 bases). The CDR3 totals 15 residues. V was trimmed by 1 base and J by 6 bases, leaving 13 bases between them. In germline, CDR1 is SGHRS, CDR2 YFSETQ.

A word on this clone: Other DNA sequences in the sample encode the same CDR3. The chain combines TRBV9 with TRBJ1-1, with D unclear. The CDR3 has 13 amino acids. Looked up from germline, CDR1 is SGDLS and CDR2 is YYNGEE. The V end lost 2 bases, the J end lost 0 bases, and 5 bases lay between the germline ends. The CDR3: CASSVRVNTEAFF. The CDR3 region has the DNA TGTGCCAGCAGCGTTAGAGTGAACACTGAAGCTTTCTTT.

The chain employs TRBV27 and TRBJ1-1; D is undetermined. CDR1 is MNHEY, CDR2 SMNVEV, per germline (reference sequence). The CDR3 covers 12 residues. V lost 6 bases to trimming and J lost 4 bases, with 9 bases between them. CDR3 sequence reads: CASRASPTEAFF. CDR3 DNA: TGTGCCAGCAGGGCTTCACCCACTGAAGCTTTCTTT.

This rearrangement joins TRBV5-4 to TRBJ2-7, with 9 bases matching TRBD1. Germline lookup yields CDR1 SGHNT and CDR2 YYREEE (reference sequence). V was pared by 6 bases and J by 5 bases, with 6 bases of the junction left unmatched. This CDR3 contains 13 residues. CDR3 DNA: TGTGCCAGCATCGGACAGGGGATTCACGAGCAGTACTTC. Translating it yields CASIGQGIHEQYF.